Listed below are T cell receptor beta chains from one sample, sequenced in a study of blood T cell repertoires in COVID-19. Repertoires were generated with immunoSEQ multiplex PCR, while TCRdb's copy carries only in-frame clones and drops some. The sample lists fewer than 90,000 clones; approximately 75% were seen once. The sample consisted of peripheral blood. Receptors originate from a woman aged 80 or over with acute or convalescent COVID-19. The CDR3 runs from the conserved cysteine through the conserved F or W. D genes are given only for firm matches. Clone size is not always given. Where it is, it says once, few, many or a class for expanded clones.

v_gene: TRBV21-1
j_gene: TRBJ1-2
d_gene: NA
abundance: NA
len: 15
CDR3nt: TGTGCCAGCAGCGGGGGGGCAGGGGAGAACTATGGCTACACCTTC
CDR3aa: CASSGGAGENYGYTF

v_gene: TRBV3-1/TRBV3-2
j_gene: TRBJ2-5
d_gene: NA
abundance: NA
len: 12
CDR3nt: TGTGCCAGCAGCTCCGAGGAAGAGACCCAGTACTTC
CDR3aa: CASSSEEETQYF

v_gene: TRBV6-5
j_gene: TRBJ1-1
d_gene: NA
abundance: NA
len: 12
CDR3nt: TGTGCCAGCACCCGGGGAGGCACTGAAGCTTTCTTT
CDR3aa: CASTRGGTEAFF

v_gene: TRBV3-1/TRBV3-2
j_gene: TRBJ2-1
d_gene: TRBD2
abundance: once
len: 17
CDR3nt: TGTGCCAGCAGCCAACCTCTAGCGGGGGGGATAGGCAATGAGCAGTTCTTC
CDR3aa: CASSQPLAGGIGNEQFF

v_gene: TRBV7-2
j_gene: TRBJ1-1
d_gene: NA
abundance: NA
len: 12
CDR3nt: TGTGCCAGCAGCTTACCCCCAGGGTTAGCTTTCTTT
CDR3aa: CASSLPPGLAFF

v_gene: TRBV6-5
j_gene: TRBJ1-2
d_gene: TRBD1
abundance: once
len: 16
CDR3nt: TGTGCCAGCAGTTACGGTGGTGACAGGGGGTACTATGGCTACACCTTC
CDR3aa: CASSYGGDRGYYGYTF

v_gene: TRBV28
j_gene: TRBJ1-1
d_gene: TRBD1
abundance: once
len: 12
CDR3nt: TGTGCCAGCATCGTCAGGGGGACTGAAGCTTTCTTT
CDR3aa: CASIVRGTEAFF

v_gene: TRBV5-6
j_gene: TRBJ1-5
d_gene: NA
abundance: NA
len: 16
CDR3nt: TGTGCCAGCAGCTTTGGGGCAGGGGATTGGAATCAGCCCCAGCATTTT
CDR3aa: CASSFGAGDWNQPQHF

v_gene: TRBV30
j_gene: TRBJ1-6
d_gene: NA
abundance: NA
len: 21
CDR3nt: TGTGCCTGGAGTCCGTATTCCACTGTTACAGGGCCCAGCTCCTATAATTCACCCCTCCACTTT
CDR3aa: CAWSPYSTVTGPSSYNSPLHF

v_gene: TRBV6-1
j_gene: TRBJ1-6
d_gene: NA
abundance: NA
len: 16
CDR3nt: TGTGCCAGCAGTCAAGCGATCCAAAGGGGTAACTCACCCCTCCACTTT
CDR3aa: CASSQAIQRGNSPLHF

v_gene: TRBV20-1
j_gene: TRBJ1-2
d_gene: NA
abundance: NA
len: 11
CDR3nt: TGCAGTGCTAACAGGGTCTATGGCTACACCTTC
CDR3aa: CSANRVYGYTF

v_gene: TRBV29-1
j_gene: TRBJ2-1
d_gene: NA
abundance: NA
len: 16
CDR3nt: TGCAGCGTTGAAGAGGGGGGGGCCGCCGGCTACAATGAGCAGTTCTTC
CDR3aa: CSVEEGGAAGYNEQFF

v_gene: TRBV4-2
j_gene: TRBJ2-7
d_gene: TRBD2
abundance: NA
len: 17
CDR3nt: TGTGCCAGCAGCCAAAAAGGAGCGGGGGGACCTTCCTACGAGCAGTACTTC
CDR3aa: CASSQKGAGGPSYEQYF

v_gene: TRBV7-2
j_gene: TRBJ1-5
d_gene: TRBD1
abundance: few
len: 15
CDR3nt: TGTGCCAGCAGCCTCCGGGCAGGGGGAGACCAGCCCCAGCATTTT
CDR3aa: CASSLRAGGDQPQHF

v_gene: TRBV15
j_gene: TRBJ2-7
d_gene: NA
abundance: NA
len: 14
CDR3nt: TGTGCCACCAGAGCAACAGGGAGCTCCTACGAGCAGTACTTC
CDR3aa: CATRATGSSYEQYF

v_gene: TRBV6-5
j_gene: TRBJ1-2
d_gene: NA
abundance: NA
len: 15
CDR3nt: TGTGCCAGCAGTTACCAATTCGGGTCTAACTATGGCTACACCTTC
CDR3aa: CASSYQFGSNYGYTF

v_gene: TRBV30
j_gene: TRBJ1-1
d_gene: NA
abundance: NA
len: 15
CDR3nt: TGTGCCTGGAGAACACAGAGTTACATGAACACTGAAGCTTTCTTT
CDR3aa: CAWRTQSYMNTEAFF

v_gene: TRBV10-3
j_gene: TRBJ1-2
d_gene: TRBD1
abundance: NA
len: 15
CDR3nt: TGTGCCATCAGTGAGCCGGGACAGGGAAACTATGGCTACACCTTC
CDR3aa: CAISEPGQGNYGYTF

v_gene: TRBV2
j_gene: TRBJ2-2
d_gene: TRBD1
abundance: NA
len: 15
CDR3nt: TGTGCCAGCAGTGGACAGGGTCCGGCCACCGGGGAGCTGTTTTTT
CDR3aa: CASSGQGPATGELFF

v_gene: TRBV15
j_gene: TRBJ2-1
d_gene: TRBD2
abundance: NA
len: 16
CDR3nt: TGTGCCACCAGCAGAGTTCTAGCGGGGGGGCTCTCGTGGCAGTTCTTC
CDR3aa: CATSRVLAGGLSWQFF

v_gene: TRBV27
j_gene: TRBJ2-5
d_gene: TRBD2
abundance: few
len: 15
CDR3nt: TGTGCCAGCGCTCCCTTTCGCGGGGGGCAAGAGACCCAGTACTTC
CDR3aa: CASAPFRGGQETQYF

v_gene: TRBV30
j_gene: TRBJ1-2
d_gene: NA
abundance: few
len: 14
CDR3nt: TGTGCCTGGAGAAATGGAGGACGAGCCTATGGCTACACCTTC
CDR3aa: CAWRNGGRAYGYTF

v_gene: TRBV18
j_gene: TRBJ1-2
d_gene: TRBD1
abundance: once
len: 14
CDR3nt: TGTGCCAGCTCACCTGACAGGGCTACACATGGCTACACCTTC
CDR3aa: CASSPDRATHGYTF

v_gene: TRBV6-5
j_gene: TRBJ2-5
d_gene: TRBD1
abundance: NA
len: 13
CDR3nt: TGTGCCGGGGGGACAGGGACCCAAGAGACCCAGTACTTC
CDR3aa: CAGGTGTQETQYF

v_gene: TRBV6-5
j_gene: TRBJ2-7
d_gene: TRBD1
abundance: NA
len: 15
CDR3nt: TGTGCCAGCAGACTAGGGACAGGGGGCATTTACGAGCAGTACTTC
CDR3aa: CASRLGTGGIYEQYF

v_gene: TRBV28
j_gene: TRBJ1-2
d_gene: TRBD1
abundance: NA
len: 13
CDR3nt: TGTGCCAGCAGTTTACACAGGGGTCTAGGCTACACCTTC
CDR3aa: CASSLHRGLGYTF

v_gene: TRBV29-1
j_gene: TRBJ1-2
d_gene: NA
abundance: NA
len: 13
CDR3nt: TGCAGCGTTGAAGAATCCACTTACTATGGCTACACCTTC
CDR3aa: CSVEESTYYGYTF

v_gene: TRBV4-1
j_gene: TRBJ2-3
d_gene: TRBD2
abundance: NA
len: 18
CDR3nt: TGCGCCAGCAGCCTACTCCCGTCCACTAGCGGGGGGGCCGATACGCAGTATTTT
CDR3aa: CASSLLPSTSGGADTQYF

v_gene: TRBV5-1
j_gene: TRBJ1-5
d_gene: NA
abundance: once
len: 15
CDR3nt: TGCGCCAGCAGCTTGGGGGAGTGGGTCGGTCAGCCCCAGCATTTT
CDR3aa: CASSLGEWVGQPQHF

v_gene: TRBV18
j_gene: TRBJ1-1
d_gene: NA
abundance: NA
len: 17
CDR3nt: TGTGCCAGCTCCCTTAACGCGGCAGTCGCGGGAAACACTGAAGCTTTCTTT
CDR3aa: CASSLNAAVAGNTEAFF

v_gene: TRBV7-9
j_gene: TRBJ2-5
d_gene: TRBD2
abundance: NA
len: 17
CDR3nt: TGTGCCAGCAGCCCGTCTTTTGGGAGGGTGCACCAAGAGACCCAGTACTTC
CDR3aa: CASSPSFGRVHQETQYF

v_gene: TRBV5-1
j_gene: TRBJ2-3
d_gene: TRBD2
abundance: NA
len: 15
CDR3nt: TGCGCCAGCAGTGCCGGGACTAGCGGCGCAGATACGCAGTATTTT
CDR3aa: CASSAGTSGADTQYF

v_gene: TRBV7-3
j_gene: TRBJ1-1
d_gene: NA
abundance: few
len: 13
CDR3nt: TGTGCCAGCAGCCCTGGGAGAAACACTGAAGCTTTCTTT
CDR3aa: CASSPGRNTEAFF